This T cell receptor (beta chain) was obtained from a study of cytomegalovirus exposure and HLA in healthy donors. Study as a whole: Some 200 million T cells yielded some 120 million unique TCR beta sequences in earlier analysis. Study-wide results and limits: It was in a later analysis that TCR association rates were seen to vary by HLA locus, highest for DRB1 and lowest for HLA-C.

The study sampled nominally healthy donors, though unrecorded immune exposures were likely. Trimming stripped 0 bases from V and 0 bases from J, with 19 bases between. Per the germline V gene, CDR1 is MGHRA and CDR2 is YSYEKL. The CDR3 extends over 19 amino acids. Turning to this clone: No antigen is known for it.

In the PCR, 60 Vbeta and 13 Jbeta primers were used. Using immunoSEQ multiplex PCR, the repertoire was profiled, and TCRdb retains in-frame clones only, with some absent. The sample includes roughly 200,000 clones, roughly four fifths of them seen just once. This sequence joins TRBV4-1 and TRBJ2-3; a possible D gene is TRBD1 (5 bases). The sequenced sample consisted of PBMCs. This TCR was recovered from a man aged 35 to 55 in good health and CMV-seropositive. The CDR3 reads CASSQDTDGRGQSTDTQYF. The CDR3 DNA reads TGCGCCAGCAGCCAAGATACGGACGGAAGGGGCCAAAGCACAGATACGCAGTATTTT.